A single sample gave rise to the 32 T cell receptor beta chains below, sequenced in a study of T cells after yellow fever vaccination. Via MiXCR, TCRdb re-called the 5' RACE reads, giving one row per CDR3 protein. The sample holds hundreds of thousands of distinct CDR3 sequences, around 4.9% seen once. The specimen was CD4+ T cells sorted from PBMCs, collected on the day of the yellow fever booster vaccination. All receptors derive from a young man who received the YFV17D yellow fever vaccine.

The rearrangement uses TRBV5-8 and TRBJ2-3, with D unresolved. The CDR3 length is 12 residues. Trimming took 4 bases from V and 8 from J, leaving 11 bases between them. Germline lookup yields CDR1 SGHTS and CDR2 YDEGEE. CDR3 amino acids: CASSAGVATQYF. The CDR3 DNA reads TGTGCCAGCAGCGCAGGAGTGGCTACGCAGTATTTT.

In its sample, this clonotype was seen many times. The CDR3 reads CASSFQGGGAEKLFF. The CDR3, as DNA: TGTGCCAGCAGCTTCCAAGGAGGGGGCGCGGAAAAACTGTTTTTT. V gene TRBV7-2 combines with J gene TRBJ1-4; 7 nucleotides agree with TRBD1. CDR3 size: 15 residues. J was trimmed by 8 bases and V by 3 bases; bases with no gene match: 9. CDR1 is SGHTA, CDR2 FQGNSA, per germline.

The gene calls are TRBV20-1 and TRBJ2-7; D perhaps matches TRBD1 (6 bases). This CDR3 comprises 13 residues. With 6 bases removed from V and 6 bases from J, the gap between germline ends came to 18 bases. Germline lookup yields CDR1 DFQATT and CDR2 SNEGSKA (reference sequence). The CDR3 bases are TGCAGTGCAAAACCCGACAGGTCCAGCGAGCAGTACGTC. It translates to CSAKPDRSSEQYV.

The J gene is TRBJ1-6, the V gene TRBV6-5, with D possibly TRBD1 on 5 matching bases. There are 14 residues in the CDR3. The V end was cut by 5 bases, the J end by 3 bases, with 8 bases between. Germline CDR1 and CDR2: MNHEY and SVGAGI. The CDR3 nucleotides are TGTGCCAGCAGTATGAGGGGCTATAATTCACCCCTCCACTTT. Protein product: CASSMRGYNSPLHF.

This clonotype was observed a few times. V is TRBV6-2 or TRBV6-3 and J is TRBJ2-1, with 12 bases that match TRBD2. The CDR3 contains 16 residues. The germline V gene encodes CDR1 MNHEY and CDR2 SVGEGT. V was clipped by 6 bases and J by 2 bases; unmatched bases: 5. Written as DNA, the CDR3 is TGTGCCAGCAGAACCCGGACTAGCGGGGCCTACAATGAGCAGTTCTTC. Its translation: CASRTRTSGAYNEQFF.

This clonotype was picked up a small number of times. V is TRBV20-1 and J is TRBJ2-1; 12 nucleotides agree with TRBD2. V gave up 0 bases and J gave up 13 bases; unmatched junction bases: 4. Germline CDR1 DFQATT, CDR2 SNEGSKA (reference sequence). CDR3 length: 13 residues. CDR3 DNA sequence: TGCAGTGCTAGAGAGGGACTAGCGGGTGATCAGTTCTTC. Protein product: CSAREGLAGDQFF.

The rearrangement uses TRBV20-1 and TRBJ2-5; 7 positions agree with TRBD1. CDR1 and CDR2 from the germline V gene are DFQATT and SNEGSKA (reference sequence). The CDR3 runs 13 residues. J was trimmed by 4 bases and V by 1 base; bases with no gene match: 3. In nucleotides, the CDR3 is TGCAGTGCTAGAGCGACAGGGCTAGAGACCCAGTACTTC. Amino acids: CSARATGLETQYF.

The chain joins TRBV4-2 to TRBJ1-5, with 10 bases aligning to TRBD1. Germline V gene sequence: CDR1 LGHNA, CDR2 YNFKEQ. J was trimmed by 2 bases and V by 5 bases; bases with no gene match: 9. This CDR3 has 17 amino acids. CDR3 sequence (DNA): TGTGCCAGCAGCTCGGACAGGGGGAAAGAGGGCAATCAGCCCCAGCATTTT. Translated, it gives CASSSDRGKEGNQPQHF.

This clonotype was seen a few times. The chain combines TRBV29-1 with TRBJ1-2, with D tentatively TRBD1 (5 bases). CDR1 SQVTM and CDR2 ANQGSEA come from the germline V gene. This CDR3 has 14 amino acids. V was trimmed by 4 bases and J by 4 bases, leaving 16 bases between them. The DNA for the CDR3 is TGCAGCGTTGCTCCCGGGACTTCCGCCTATGGCTACACCTTC. Its protein is CSVAPGTSAYGYTF.

Many counts were recorded for this clonotype. The chain employs TRBV6-2 or TRBV6-3 and TRBJ2-2; 8 bases agree with TRBD2. The V segment lost 2 bases and the J segment 2 bases; nucleotides outside the gene matches: 4. The CDR3 totals 16 residues. The germline gives CDR1 MNHEY, CDR2 SVGEGT. The CDR3 region has the DNA TGTGCCAGCAGTTACCGGCGGGGGGACAACACCGGGGAGCTGTTTTTT. Its protein is CASSYRRGDNTGELFF.

This clonotype was seen at least ten times. Here the CDR3 reads CASSLGHAPSDEQYV. The CDR3 DNA reads as TGCGCCAGCAGCTTGGGGCACGCGCCCAGCGACGAGCAGTACGTC. The chain links TRBV5-1 to TRBJ2-7, with unresolved D. Deletions cut 0 bases from V and 5 bases from J, with 15 bases between. The CDR3 extends over 15 amino acids. Germline values: CDR1 SGHRS, CDR2 YFSETQ.

CDR3 loop: CASRPKPGLAGGPAGTQYF. Here the CDR3 DNA reads TGTGCCAGCAGGCCAAAACCGGGACTAGCGGGGGGCCCCGCAGGGACCCAGTACTTC. V and J are TRBV27 and TRBJ2-5, with 15 bases aligning to TRBD2. Germline CDR1 reads MNHEY; CDR2 reads SMNVEV (reference sequence). V dropped 6 bases and J dropped 7; count of bases not matched to a gene: 18. CDR3 length: 19 residues.

This clonotype was seen more than once but under ten times. The gene calls are TRBV12-3 or TRBV12-4 and TRBJ1-2, with D possibly TRBD1 on 5 matching bases. Trimming shortened V by 5 bases and J by 8 bases, and 12 bases separated the two germline ends. This CDR3 has 12 amino acids. The CDR3: CASSPHRRGYTF. Here the CDR3 DNA reads TGTGCCAGCAGTCCTCACAGGAGAGGCTACACCTTC.

V and J are TRBV18 and TRBJ2-2; the D is unclear. Germline values: CDR1 KGHSH, CDR2 LQKENI. The CDR3 runs to 13 residues. V was clipped by 1 base and J by 7 bases, with 7 bases between them. CDR3 protein: CASSPLADGELFF. CDR3 DNA: TGTGCCAGCTCACCACTGGCGGACGGGGAGCTGTTTTTT.

This clonotype has just a few counts. CDR3: CASSPQGGSNYGYTF. In nucleotides, the CDR3 is TGTGCCAGCAGCCCCCAGGGGGGATCTAACTATGGCTACACCTTC. This rearrangement joins TRBV14 to TRBJ1-2; 7 nucleotides align to TRBD1. Germline V gives CDR1 SGHDN, CDR2 FVKESK. V dropped 4 bases and J dropped 0; count of bases not matched to a gene: 5. The CDR3 spans 15 residues.

This sequence joins TRBV23-1 and TRBJ2-1; D is unresolved. TRBV23-1 is filed as an ORF, its function uncertain. V lost 5 bases to trimming and J lost 5 bases, with 13 bases between them. The CDR3 is 14 residues long. In DNA form, the CDR3 reads TGCGCCAGCAGTGTTCACTACCTCCACAATGAGCAGTTCTTC. Translating it yields CASSVHYLHNEQFF.

This clonotype has ten or more counts. The chain links TRBV11-3 to TRBJ1-1, with D possibly being TRBD1 (6 bases). V shed 5 bases and J shed 5 bases, with 9 bases lying between them. Germline lookup yields CDR1 SGHNT and CDR2 YENEEA. The CDR3 is made up of 12 amino acids. CDR3 DNA: TGTGCCAGCAGCCCGGGGGCTACTGAAGCTTTCTTT. It codes for CASSPGATEAFF. The whole variable domain, filled in from reference TRBV11-3 and TRBJ1-1, reads EAGVVQSPRYKIIEKKQPVAFWCNPISGHNTLYWYLQNLGQGPELLIRYENEEAVDDSQLPKDRFSAERLKGVDSTLKIQPAELGDSAVYLCASSPGATEAFFGQGTRLTVV.

The V gene is TRBV2, the J gene TRBJ2-3, with TRBD2 identical over 7 bases. This CDR3 has 12 amino acids. The germline V gene encodes CDR1 SNHLY and CDR2 FYNNEI. Losses at the gene ends were 11 bases for V and 6 bases for J; bases not matched to a gene: 8. The chain's CDR3 is CARGEVTDTQYF. In DNA, the CDR3 is TGTGCCCGGGGGGAGGTAACGGATACGCAGTATTTT.

CDR3 loop: CASSPRGSEQFF. The CDR3 nucleotides are TGTGCCAGTAGTCCCCGGGGGAGTGAGCAGTTCTTC. The rearrangement joins TRBV19 to TRBJ2-1, with D possibly matching TRBD2 (6 bases). CDR3 size: 12 residues. The V and J ends lost 5 bases and 9 bases respectively, with 11 bases between them. In germline, CDR1 is LNHDA, CDR2 SQIVND (reference sequence).

This clonotype was counted a few times. CDR3 sequence: CASSVSTDPYGYTF. CDR3 coding DNA: TGTGCCAGCAGCGTATCGACAGACCCATATGGCTACACCTTC. The chain employs TRBV9 and TRBJ1-2, with D possibly being TRBD1 (5 bases). Trimming took 1 base from V and 5 from J, leaving 12 bases between them. Germline CDR1 and CDR2: SGDLS and YYNGEE. The CDR3 sequence is 14 residues long.

The chain recombines TRBV20-1 with TRBJ2-2; D might be TRBD1 (5 bases). The germline V gene has CDR1 DFQATT and CDR2 SNEGSKA (reference sequence). V was cut by 6 bases and J by 1 base, with 9 bases left in between. This CDR3 region has 13 residues. DNA of the CDR3: TGCAGTGCCGACGGACAGAACACCGGGGAGCTGTTTTTT. Protein sequence: CSADGQNTGELFF.

The chain uses TRBV29-1 and TRBJ2-4; tentative D call: TRBD1 (5 bases). The CDR3 length is 13 residues. Trimming shortened V by 4 bases and J by 1 base, and 8 bases separated the two germline ends. The V gene's germline CDR1 is SQVTM and CDR2 ANQGSEA. In nucleotides, the CDR3 is TGCAGCGTTGCGAAGGGGGCCAAAAACATTCAGTACTTC. Protein product: CSVAKGAKNIQYF.

This clonotype was detected only a few times. This CDR3 reads CASSYSSAGLPNEQFF. CDR3 DNA: TGTGCCAGCAGTTACTCGAGTGCGGGACTCCCCAATGAGCAGTTCTTC. V and J are TRBV6-2 or TRBV6-3 and TRBJ2-1; D might be TRBD2 (6 bases). The CDR3 sequence is 16 residues long. Germline V gene lookup returns CDR1 MNHEY and CDR2 SVGEGT. The V end lost 0 bases, the J end lost 6 bases, and 15 bases lay between the germline ends.

This clonotype was counted only a few times. As DNA, the CDR3 is TGCGCCAGCAGCTTGGTAGCGGGGGGGCTCAATGAGCAGTTCTTC. Protein product: CASSLVAGGLNEQFF. The chain employs TRBV5-1 and TRBJ2-1, with 11 bases identical to TRBD2. Germline values: CDR1 SGHRS, CDR2 YFSETQ. This CDR3 contains 15 residues. V lost 0 bases to trimming and J lost 6 bases; unmatched junction nucleotides: 2.

This chain joins TRBV11-2 and TRBJ2-2; 8 bases are shared with TRBD1. The CDR3 covers 17 residues. The germline gives CDR1 SGHAT, CDR2 FQNNGV. V trimming: 2 bases; J trimming: 3 bases; junction bases outside the gene matches: 8. CDR3 residues: CASSLYPGQGHTGELFF. In nucleotides, the CDR3 is TGTGCCAGCAGCTTATATCCCGGACAGGGACACACCGGGGAGCTGTTTTTT.

This clonotype was seen repeatedly, ten times or more. The chain couples TRBV7-2 to TRBJ1-1, with D maybe TRBD1 (6 bases). The V end was cut by 7 bases, the J end by 0 bases, with 12 bases between. The CDR3 totals 14 residues. Germline CDR1 reads SGHTA; CDR2 reads FQGNSA. The CDR3 sequence: CASTAGGLNTEAFF. The DNA for the CDR3 is TGTGCCAGCACCGCCGGGGGCTTGAACACTGAAGCTTTCTTT.

This clonotype came up many times. The genes are TRBV15 and TRBJ1-4; TRBD1 matches at 7 bases. Germline lookup yields CDR1 LNHNV and CDR2 YYDKDF (reference sequence). After removal of 5 bases from V and 7 bases from J, the junction contained 4 bases not matched to a gene. There are 13 residues in the CDR3. The CDR3 DNA reads as TGTGCCACCAGCGACAGGGTGACTGAAAAACTGTTTTTT. Translated, it gives CATSDRVTEKLFF.

Many counts were recorded for this clonotype. The chain employs TRBV7-2 and TRBJ2-7, with 11 nucleotides matching TRBD2. Unmatched junction bases numbered 7, after V lost 5 bases and J lost 4 bases. Germline values: CDR1 SGHTA, CDR2 FQGNSA. The CDR3 contains 15 residues. The DNA of the CDR3 is TGTGCCAGCAGCCTTAGCGGGGGGGCCAGGTACGAGCAGTACTTC. As protein: CASSLSGGARYEQYF.

This clonotype was seen a few times. CDR3 nucleotides: TGTGCCAGCAGCTCCACAGGGGTCCCCTACGAGCAGTACTTC. Its protein product is CASSSTGVPYEQYF. This chain links TRBV7-2 with TRBJ2-7; 7 bases align to TRBD1. After removal of 4 bases from V and 2 bases from J, the junction contained 5 bases not matched to a gene. The CDR3 spans 14 residues. Germline V gene data show CDR1 as SGHTA and CDR2 as FQGNSA.

The rearrangement joins TRBV7-9 to TRBJ1-5, with D perhaps TRBD1 (5 bases). The germline V gene encodes CDR1 SEHNR and CDR2 FQNEAQ (reference sequence). Deletions cut 1 base from V and 2 bases from J, with 12 bases between. CDR3 length: 16 residues. The CDR3 sequence is CASSLDEGHGNQPQHF. CDR3 in DNA: TGTGCCAGCAGCTTAGACGAGGGGCATGGCAATCAGCCCCAGCATTTT.

This clonotype turned up a few times. The chain combines TRBV20-1 with TRBJ2-2, with 10 positions matching TRBD2. The V gene end was trimmed by 5 bases and the J gene end by 4 bases; junction bases not matched to a gene: 10. The CDR3 runs 16 residues. Per the germline V gene, CDR1 is DFQATT and CDR2 is SNEGSKA (reference sequence). The CDR3 sequence is CSAGPIVAGGTGELFF. The CDR3 bases are TGCAGTGCTGGCCCTATAGTAGCGGGGGGCACCGGGGAGCTGTTTTTT.

This clonotype was counted many times. V gene TRBV5-1 combines with J gene TRBJ2-7; no reliable D call. The CDR3 runs 14 residues. V was shortened by 4 bases and J by 2 bases, with 13 bases between the two germline ends. Per germline, CDR1 SGHRS and CDR2 YFSETQ. Here the CDR3 reads CASSLSPATYEQYV. In DNA, the CDR3 is TGCGCCAGCAGCCTGAGCCCGGCGACCTACGAGCAGTACGTC.